This passage covers 8 T cell receptor beta chains from one sample sequenced in a study of cytomegalovirus exposure and HLA in healthy donors. The PCR contained 60 Vbeta and 13 Jbeta primers. Method: immunoSEQ multiplex PCR; TCRdb's copy keeps in-frame clones and lacks some. This table holds 150,000 or so clones, around 83% found once. What was sequenced was PBMCs. These receptor sequences come from a male donor in good health and CMV-seropositive.

J is TRBJ1-4 and V is TRBV28; 7 nucleotides match TRBD1. From germline, CDR1 is MDHEN and CDR2 SYDVKM. Germline trimming cut 7 bases from V and 7 bases from J; bases unmatched to any gene: 6. This CDR3 comprises 13 residues. DNA for the CDR3: TGTGCCAGCACAGCAGGGGGTGTTGAAAAACTGTTTTTT. It encodes CASTAGGVEKLFF. Based on the CDR3 plus reference TRBV28 and TRBJ1-4, the full variable domain is DVKVTQSSRYLVKRTGEKVFLECVQDMDHENMFWYRQDPGLGLRLIYFSYDVKMKEKGDIPEGYSVSREKKERFSLILESASTNQTSMYLCASTAGGVEKLFFGSGTQLSVL.

The rearrangement links TRBV9 to TRBJ2-7; 7 nucleotides align to TRBD1. The CDR3 totals 13 residues. V lost 3 bases and J lost 7; bases outside the gene matches: 7. Per the germline V gene, CDR1 is SGDLS and CDR2 is YYNGEE. The CDR3 protein is CASSAWDRREQYF. CDR3 bases: TGTGCCAGCAGCGCCTGGGACAGAAGGGAGCAGTACTTC.

CDR3 DNA sequence: TGTGCCAGCAGCCCTAGACAGGAGTTTTCCTACGAGCAGTACTTC. Translated: CASSPRQEFSYEQYF. V and J are TRBV14 and TRBJ2-7; a weak D match, TRBD1 (6 bases). Trimming shortened V by 4 bases and J by 1 base, and 14 bases separated the two germline ends. The CDR3 spans 15 residues. CDR1 and CDR2 from the germline V gene are SGHDN and FVKESK.

V and J are TRBV7-2 and TRBJ1-1, with no clear D. The CDR3 consists of 13 residues. Germline values: CDR1 SGHTA, CDR2 FQGNSA. Trimming cost V 9 bases and J 1 base, with 12 bases left between them. CDR3 DNA: TGTGCCAGTCAGATAGGAGGGAACACTGAAGCTTTCTTT. Its translation is CASQIGGNTEAFF.

CDR3 DNA sequence: TGTGCCAGCAGTTTATTCTCCGTAACTCGGAGCGAGCAGTACTTC. Translation gives CASSLFSVTRSEQYF. The chain combines TRBV27 with TRBJ2-7; no clear D. Germline V CDR1 and CDR2: MNHEY, SMNVEV (reference sequence). V was clipped by 1 base and J by 6 bases, with 16 bases between them. The CDR3 is 15 residues long.

The V call is TRBV10-3, the J call TRBJ2-2; D perhaps matches TRBD1 (6 bases). The CDR3 loop spans 12 amino acids. Germline values: CDR1 ENHRY, CDR2 SYGVKD. The V end was cut by 10 bases, the J end by 4 bases, with 10 bases between. CDR3 region: CANQGRTGELFF. Here the CDR3 DNA reads TGTGCCAACCAGGGGCGCACCGGGGAGCTGTTTTTT.

CDR3 sequence reads: CASSLLAGRNEQFF. CDR3 nucleotide sequence: TGTGCCAGCAGCTTACTAGCGGGTCGGAATGAGCAGTTCTTC. This chain links TRBV5-4 with TRBJ2-1, with 9 bases matching TRBD2. V was pared by 2 bases and J by 7 bases, with 4 bases of the junction left unmatched. This CDR3 region has 14 residues. The germline gives CDR1 SGHNT, CDR2 YYREEE (reference sequence). The full variable domain, completed using reference TRBV5-4 and TRBJ2-1, is ETGVTQSPTHLIKTRGQQVTLRCSSQSGHNTVSWYQQALGQGPQFIFQYYREEENGRGNFPPRFSGLQFPNYSSELNVNALELDDSALYLCASSLLAGRNEQFFGPGTRLTVL.

The chain links TRBV4-1 to TRBJ2-7; tentative D call: TRBD1 (5 bases). Germline CDR1 is MGHRA and CDR2 is YSYEKL. V shed 4 bases and J shed 0 bases, with 13 bases lying between them. The CDR3 is made up of 15 amino acids. CDR3 in amino acids: CASSLILTASYEQYF. CDR3 bases: TGCGCCAGCAGCCTCATACTGACAGCCTCCTACGAGCAGTACTTC.